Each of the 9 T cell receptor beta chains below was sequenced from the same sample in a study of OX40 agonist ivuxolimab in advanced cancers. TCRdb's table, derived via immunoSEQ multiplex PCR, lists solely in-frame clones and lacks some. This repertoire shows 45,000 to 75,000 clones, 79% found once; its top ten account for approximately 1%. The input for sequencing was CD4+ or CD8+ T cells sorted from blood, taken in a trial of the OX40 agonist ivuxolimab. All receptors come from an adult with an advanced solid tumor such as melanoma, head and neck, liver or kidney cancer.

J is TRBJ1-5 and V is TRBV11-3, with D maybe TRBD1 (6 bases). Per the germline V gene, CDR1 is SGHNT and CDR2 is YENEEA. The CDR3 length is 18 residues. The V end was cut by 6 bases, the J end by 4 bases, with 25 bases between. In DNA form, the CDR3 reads TGTGCCAGCAGTCCACCTCTAACAGGGTGCCCAATGAATCAGCCCCAGCATTTT. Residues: CASSPPLTGCPMNQPQHF.

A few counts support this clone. CDR3 sequence: CASSPRTGSGNTIYF. The CDR3 DNA sequence: TGCGCCAGCAGCCCCCGGACAGGTAGTGGAAACACCATATATTTT. The chain recombines TRBV4-1 with TRBJ1-3; 7 positions agree with TRBD1. CDR3 length: 15 amino acids. Germline CDR1 and CDR2: MGHRA and YSYEKL. The V segment lost 4 bases and the J segment 3 bases; nucleotides outside the gene matches: 6.

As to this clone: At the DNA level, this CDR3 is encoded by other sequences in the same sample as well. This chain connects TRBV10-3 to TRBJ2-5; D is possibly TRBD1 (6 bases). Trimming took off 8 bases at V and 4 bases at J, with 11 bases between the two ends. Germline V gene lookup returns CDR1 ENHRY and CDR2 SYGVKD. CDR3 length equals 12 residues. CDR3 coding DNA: TGTGCCATCTCGGGACAAGGAGAGACCCAGTACTTC. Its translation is CAISGQGETQYF.

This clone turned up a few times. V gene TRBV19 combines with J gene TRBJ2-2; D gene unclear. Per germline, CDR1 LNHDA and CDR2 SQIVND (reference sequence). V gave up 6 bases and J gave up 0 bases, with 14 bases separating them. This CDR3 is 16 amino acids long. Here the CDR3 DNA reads TGTGCCAGTAGCAAAAACATTGCCGCGAACACCGGGGAGCTGTTTTTT. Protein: CASSKNIAANTGELFF.

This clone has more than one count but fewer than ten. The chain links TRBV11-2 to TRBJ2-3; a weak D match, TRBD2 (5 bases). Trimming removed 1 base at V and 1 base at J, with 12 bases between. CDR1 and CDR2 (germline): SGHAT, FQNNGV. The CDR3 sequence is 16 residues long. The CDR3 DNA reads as TGTGCCAGCAGCTTAGGAGGGTCGCCGGGCACAGATACGCAGTATTTT. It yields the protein CASSLGGSPGTDTQYF. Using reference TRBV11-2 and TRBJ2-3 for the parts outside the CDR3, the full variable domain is EAGVAQSPRYKIIEKRQSVAFWCNPISGHATLYWYQQILGQGPKLLIQFQNNGVVDDSQLPKDRFSAERLKGVDSTLKIQPAKLEDSAVYLCASSLGGSPGTDTQYFGPGTRLTVL.

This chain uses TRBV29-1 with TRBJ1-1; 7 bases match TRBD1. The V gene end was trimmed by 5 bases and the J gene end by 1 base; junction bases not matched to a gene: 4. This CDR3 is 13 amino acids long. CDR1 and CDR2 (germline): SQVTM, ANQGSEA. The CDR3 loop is CSVQGVRNTEAFF. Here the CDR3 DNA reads TGCAGCGTTCAGGGGGTGAGGAACACTGAAGCTTTCTTT.

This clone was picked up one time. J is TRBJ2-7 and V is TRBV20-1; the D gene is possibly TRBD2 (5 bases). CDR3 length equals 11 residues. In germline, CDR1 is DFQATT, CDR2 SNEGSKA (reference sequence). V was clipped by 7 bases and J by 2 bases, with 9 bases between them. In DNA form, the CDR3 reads TGCAGTGGACTACGGACCTACGAGCAGTACTTC. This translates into CSGLRTYEQYF.

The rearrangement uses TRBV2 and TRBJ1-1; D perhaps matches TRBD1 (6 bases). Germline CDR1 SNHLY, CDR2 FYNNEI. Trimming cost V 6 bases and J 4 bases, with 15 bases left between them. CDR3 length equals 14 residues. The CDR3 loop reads CASSVQGKGTEAFF. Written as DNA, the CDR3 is TGTGCCAGCAGCGTACAGGGAAAGGGCACTGAAGCTTTCTTT.

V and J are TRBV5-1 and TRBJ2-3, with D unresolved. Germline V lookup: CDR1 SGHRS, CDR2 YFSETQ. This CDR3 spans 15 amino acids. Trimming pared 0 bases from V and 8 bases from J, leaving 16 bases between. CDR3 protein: CASSLGGAALATQYF. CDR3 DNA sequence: TGCGCCAGCAGCTTGGGTGGTGCGGCGTTGGCTACGCAGTATTTT.